The clone carrying this TCR beta chain has a handful of counts. PCR was performed a second time for about 7 to 12 cycles using a sample-barcoded 5' primer and a J-beta primer mix. TCRdb reanalysed the 5' RACE reads using MiXCR and keeps one entry per CDR3 protein. The data contain approximately 1,000,000 distinct CDR3 sequences, less than 45% of them singletons. The sample originates from a study of blood T cells in healthy people across ages. Germline CDR1 SGHRS, CDR2 YFSETQ. V lost 1 base and J 5 bases, leaving 9 bases between the germline ends. The CDR3 loop spans 14 amino acids. Donor samples were obtained from healthy Caucasian individuals from Russia, aged 6 to 90.

V and J are TRBV5-1 and TRBJ1-4; the D is unclear. The sequence derives from a young man in good health. Sequencing was carried out using blood. The CDR3 sequence is CASSLTDQNEKLFF. CDR3 in DNA: TGCGCCAGCAGCTTGACGGACCAAAATGAAAAACTGTTTTTT.